The rows below give T cell receptor beta chains drawn from one sample of a study of cytomegalovirus exposure and HLA in healthy donors. Sequencing was performed with immunoSEQ multiplex PCR; in TCRdb, only in-frame clones are kept and a portion is missing. The sample comprises around 250,000 clones, around 90% of which are singletons, and around 1.7% rests with the top ten. Source material: PBMCs. These receptors were collected from a girl aged 2-10 years in good health and CMV-seronegative. The CDR3 runs from the conserved cysteine through the conserved F or W.

>TRBJ1-1|TRBV7-2
CASSLTGTKNTEAFF
>TRBJ1-6|TRBV19
CASSVWANSPLHF
>TRBJ1-2|TRBV6-5
CASSPQGAGGYTF
>TRBJ1-2|TRBV30
CAWSRDETVIYGYTF
>TRBJ2-1|TRBV5-1
CASSLGTSGRNEQFF
>TRBJ2-3|TRBV6-5
CASSYSPTDTQYF
>TRBJ2-5|TRBV5-1
CASSLASGGPLGETQYF
>TRBJ1-4|TRBV10-3
CAIGTGGRNEELFF
>TRBJ2-1|TRBV13
CASSSQGAEQFF
>TRBJ2-2|TRBV5-4
CASSSGWTGNTGELFF
>TRBJ2-1|TRBV4-1
CASSQGPSGLTLGEQFF
>TRBJ2-7|TRBV6-5
CASSYSSLYEQYF
>-|TRBV29-1
CSVAKGTGAYEQYF
>TRBJ2-1|TRBV5-1
CASSCRDRDNNEQFF
>TRBJ1-1|TRBV29-1
CRVGNSMNTEAFF
>TRBJ2-7|TRBV18
CASSPGGEQYF
>TRBJ1-2|TRBV5-4
CASSLVRPQGNYGYTF
>TRBJ1-3|TRBV7-9
CSSSFEGSGNTIYF
>TRBJ2-1|TRBV7-6
CASSLVGGDSSYNEQFF
>TRBJ1-2|TRBV4-1
CASSSRDRAPVLGYTF
>-|TRBV5-1
CASSLDRPYEQYF
>TRBJ2-3|TRBV7-8
CASSRGATDTQYF
>TRBJ2-3|TRBV14
CASSRGLRGQYF
>TRBJ1-1|TRBV10-3
CAIRHRDGNTEAFF